The rows below give T cell receptor beta chains drawn from one sample of a study of sequential checkpoint blockade in melanoma. The method was immunoSEQ multiplex PCR; TCRdb's version includes in-frame clones alone and lacks a portion of them. The repertoire holds around 13,000 clones, with roughly a quarter as singletons. This sample comprised tumor tissue (inferred from file names), obtained from a patient given nivolumab and ipilimumab in sequence. The receptors shown here come from a human donor with melanoma. Each CDR3 is given with its conserved first and last residue. The order of the fields is V gene, J gene, clone size, D gene, CDR3 DNA, CDR3 protein. D genes are given only for firm matches. Size is omitted from some rows. Given values are once, few, many or a class for expanded clones.

V gene: TRBV5-1; J gene: TRBJ2-3; clone size: .; D gene: TRBD2; CDR3 DNA: TGCGCCAGCAGCGGGAGCGGGGCTAGCACAGATACGCAGTATTTT; CDR3 protein: CASSGSGASTDTQYF
V gene: TRBV28; J gene: TRBJ1-4; clone size: few; D gene: .; CDR3 DNA: TGTGCCAGCAGTTTACTAGGGGCGGGGAAACTGTTTTTT; CDR3 protein: CASSLLGAGKLFF
V gene: TRBV6-8; J gene: TRBJ1-2; clone size: few; D gene: .; CDR3 DNA: TGTGCCAGCAGTTACTCGAATACCGCCCACCCGTATGGCTACACCTTC; CDR3 protein: CASSYSNTAHPYGYTF
V gene: TRBV19; J gene: TRBJ2-7; clone size: medium-sized; D gene: TRBD1; CDR3 DNA: TGTGCCAGTAGTATTCCAGGGGGCTCGGTCGAGCAGTACTTC; CDR3 protein: CASSIPGGSVEQYF
V gene: TRBV11-3; J gene: TRBJ2-1; clone size: few; D gene: TRBD1; CDR3 DNA: TGTGCCAGCACCCTAACAGGGGTAGGTTACAATGAGCAGTTCTTC; CDR3 protein: CASTLTGVGYNEQFF
V gene: TRBV18; J gene: TRBJ1-1; clone size: once; D gene: .; CDR3 DNA: TGTGCCAGCTCACCGTTAGCAGGCACTGAAGCTTTCTTT; CDR3 protein: CASSPLAGTEAFF
V gene: TRBV28; J gene: TRBJ1-1; clone size: few; D gene: .; CDR3 DNA: TGTGCCAGCAGTTTACTCGGGGGGGGCACTGAAGCTTTCTTT; CDR3 protein: CASSLLGGGTEAFF
V gene: TRBV27; J gene: TRBJ2-3; clone size: .; D gene: TRBD2; CDR3 DNA: TGTGCCAGCAGTTTAGAGCCTAGCGGGTTCCTCACAGATACGCAGTATTTT; CDR3 protein: CASSLEPSGFLTDTQYF
V gene: TRBV11-3; J gene: TRBJ2-7; clone size: .; D gene: .; CDR3 DNA: TGTGCCAGCAGCTTCAGGAGTGGGGACTACGAGCAGTACTTC; CDR3 protein: CASSFRSGDYEQYF
V gene: TRBV10-2; J gene: TRBJ2-2; clone size: .; D gene: .; CDR3 DNA: TGCGCCAGCAGTGAACACTGGGGCACCGGGGAGCTGTTTTTT; CDR3 protein: CASSEHWGTGELFF
V gene: TRBV11-3; J gene: TRBJ2-7; clone size: many; D gene: TRBD1; CDR3 DNA: TGTGCCAGCAGCTTGGGGCGGTGGACAGGGGACGAGCAGTACTTC; CDR3 protein: CASSLGRWTGDEQYF
V gene: TRBV19; J gene: TRBJ1-5; clone size: .; D gene: .; CDR3 DNA: TGTGCCAGTACGGTCCGGGACCTCAATCAGCCCCAGCATTTT; CDR3 protein: CASTVRDLNQPQHF
V gene: TRBV5-1; J gene: TRBJ1-2; clone size: .; D gene: .; CDR3 DNA: TGCGCCAGCAGCTTGGGGACACCTAACTATGGCTACACCTTC; CDR3 protein: CASSLGTPNYGYTF
V gene: TRBV6-8; J gene: TRBJ2-3; clone size: medium-sized; D gene: TRBD2; CDR3 DNA: TGTGCCAGCAGTTACACACTAGCGGGAGGGAGCACAGATACGCAGTATTTT; CDR3 protein: CASSYTLAGGSTDTQYF
V gene: TRBV11-3; J gene: TRBJ1-1; clone size: .; D gene: .; CDR3 DNA: TGTGCCAGCAGCCCGCAATCCGGGACTGCTGAAGCTTTCTTT; CDR3 protein: CASSPQSGTAEAFF
V gene: TRBV23-1; J gene: TRBJ2-7; clone size: .; D gene: TRBD2; CDR3 DNA: TGCGCCAGCAGCAGACTAGCGGAGACCTACGAGCAGTACTTC; CDR3 protein: CASSRLAETYEQYF
V gene: TRBV11-3; J gene: TRBJ2-1; clone size: many; D gene: TRBD1; CDR3 DNA: TGTGCCAGCAGCTTAACAGGGGACTACAATGAGCAGTTCTTC; CDR3 protein: CASSLTGDYNEQFF
V gene: TRBV5-1; J gene: TRBJ2-2; clone size: .; D gene: .; CDR3 DNA: TGCGCCAGCAGCTTATTAGGAGGGGACACCGGGGAGCTGTTTTTT; CDR3 protein: CASSLLGGDTGELFF
V gene: TRBV6-8; J gene: TRBJ2-1; clone size: few; D gene: .; CDR3 DNA: TGTGCCAGCAGTTACTACGCAGGGGATGAGCAGTTCTTC; CDR3 protein: CASSYYAGDEQFF
V gene: TRBV7-6; J gene: TRBJ1-5; clone size: .; D gene: TRBD1; CDR3 DNA: TGTGCCAGCAGCTTAACTACGACAGGGAGCAATCAGCCCCAGCATTTT; CDR3 protein: CASSLTTTGSNQPQHF
V gene: TRBV19; J gene: TRBJ1-4; clone size: .; D gene: TRBD1; CDR3 DNA: TGTGCCAGTACCCCCGGGACAGCGTCCCATGAAAAACTGTTTTTT; CDR3 protein: CASTPGTASHEKLFF
V gene: TRBV6-8; J gene: TRBJ2-7; clone size: .; D gene: TRBD1; CDR3 DNA: TGTGCCAGCCTCGCCGGGACAGTGCCCTACGAGCAGTACTTC; CDR3 protein: CASLAGTVPYEQYF
V gene: TRBV6-8; J gene: TRBJ1-5; clone size: few; D gene: TRBD1; CDR3 DNA: TGTGCCAGCAGTAACAGGGGAGGGCAGCCCCAGCATTTT; CDR3 protein: CASSNRGGQPQHF
V gene: TRBV6-8; J gene: TRBJ2-1; clone size: .; D gene: TRBD2; CDR3 DNA: TGTGCCAGCAGCCTGGGACTAGCGGGAGGGTTCAATGAGCAGTTCTTC; CDR3 protein: CASSLGLAGGFNEQFF
V gene: TRBV11-3; J gene: TRBJ2-5; clone size: .; D gene: .; CDR3 DNA: TGTGCCAGCAGCTTAGAGGGTTTTCGAGAGACCCAGTACTTC; CDR3 protein: CASSLEGFRETQYF
V gene: TRBV4-1; J gene: TRBJ2-1; clone size: few; D gene: TRBD2; CDR3 DNA: TGCGCCAGCAGCCAAGATGGAACTAGCGGGACGTACAATGAGCAGTTCTTC; CDR3 protein: CASSQDGTSGTYNEQFF
V gene: TRBV19; J gene: TRBJ1-3; clone size: few; D gene: TRBD1; CDR3 DNA: TGTGCCAGTAGTACCCAGGGGGAAATCTCTGGAAACACCATATATTTT; CDR3 protein: CASSTQGEISGNTIYF
V gene: TRBV5-1; J gene: TRBJ2-3; clone size: .; D gene: .; CDR3 DNA: TGCGCCAGCACCCCGGCATCTAGCACAGATACGCAGTATTTT; CDR3 protein: CASTPASSTDTQYF
V gene: TRBV18; J gene: TRBJ2-1; clone size: few; D gene: .; CDR3 DNA: TGTGCCAGCAGGACGACAGGTCTCCACAATGAGCAGTTCTTC; CDR3 protein: CASRTTGLHNEQFF
V gene: TRBV4-1; J gene: TRBJ1-1; clone size: .; D gene: .; CDR3 DNA: TGCGCCAGCAGCCAAGAAGGGGGACGTAGGGTGGGTTTCTTT; CDR3 protein: CASSQEGGRRVGFF
V gene: TRBV11-3; J gene: TRBJ2-7; clone size: few; D gene: .; CDR3 DNA: TGTGCCAGCAGCTTGGGCCAGGGCCTATCCTACGAGCAGTACTTC; CDR3 protein: CASSLGQGLSYEQYF
V gene: TRBV5-1; J gene: TRBJ2-2; clone size: .; D gene: .; CDR3 DNA: TGCGCCAGCAGCAGAATGCCGAACACCGGGGAGCTGTTTTTT; CDR3 protein: CASSRMPNTGELFF
V gene: TRBV5-1; J gene: TRBJ2-1; clone size: .; D gene: .; CDR3 DNA: TGCGCCAGCAGCTTGGTGGGGACTTCCTACAATGAGCAGTTCTTC; CDR3 protein: CASSLVGTSYNEQFF
V gene: TRBV6-8; J gene: TRBJ2-5; clone size: many; D gene: .; CDR3 DNA: TGTGCCAGCAGTTACTCCCGGACAGCGAAAGAGACCCAGTACTTC; CDR3 protein: CASSYSRTAKETQYF
V gene: TRBV11-3; J gene: TRBJ2-7; clone size: many; D gene: TRBD2; CDR3 DNA: TGTGCCAGCAGCTTAGATAGGGGACTAGCGGGAGAGGGGCAGTACTTC; CDR3 protein: CASSLDRGLAGEGQYF
V gene: TRBV29-1; J gene: TRBJ1-2; clone size: .; D gene: .; CDR3 DNA: TGCAGCGTCCTACCCCTAGGGGACGGTGGCTACACCTTC; CDR3 protein: CSVLPLGDGGYTF
V gene: TRBV11-3; J gene: TRBJ1-3; clone size: .; D gene: .; CDR3 DNA: TGTGCCAGCAGCTTACTGGCGACGGGTTTCGGAAACACCATATATTTT; CDR3 protein: CASSLLATGFGNTIYF
V gene: TRBV18; J gene: TRBJ2-7; clone size: .; D gene: TRBD1; CDR3 DNA: TGTGCCAGCTCAGGACAGGGTGGCAACGAGCAGTACTTC; CDR3 protein: CASSGQGGNEQYF
V gene: TRBV9; J gene: TRBJ1-1; clone size: few; D gene: TRBD1; CDR3 DNA: TGTGCCAGCAGCTATGGGACAGGGAGAGAGGGAGCGAAAGCTTTCTTT; CDR3 protein: CASSYGTGREGAKAFF
V gene: TRBV19; J gene: TRBJ2-7; clone size: .; D gene: .; CDR3 DNA: TGTGCCAGTAGTATGGGGGCAACCACCTACGAGCAGTACTTC; CDR3 protein: CASSMGATTYEQYF
V gene: TRBV18; J gene: TRBJ1-4; clone size: .; D gene: .; CDR3 DNA: TGTGCCAGCTTGGACAGTACTAATGAAAAACTGTTTTTT; CDR3 protein: CASLDSTNEKLFF
V gene: TRBV29-1; J gene: TRBJ2-7; clone size: .; D gene: .; CDR3 DNA: TGCAGCGTGGGGGACTTGGCCTACGAGCAGTACTTC; CDR3 protein: CSVGDLAYEQYF
V gene: TRBV11-3; J gene: TRBJ2-6; clone size: .; D gene: .; CDR3 DNA: TGTGCCAGCAGCTTCTGGGCCCCACTAGTTGGTGTCCTGACTTTC; CDR3 protein: CASSFWAPLVGVLTF
V gene: TRBV9; J gene: TRBJ2-7; clone size: .; D gene: TRBD2; CDR3 DNA: TGTGCCAGCAGCGTTCAAGCGGGAGTGGGCTACGAGCAGTACTTC; CDR3 protein: CASSVQAGVGYEQYF
V gene: TRBV28; J gene: TRBJ2-6; clone size: .; D gene: .; CDR3 DNA: TGTGCCAGCAGTATCACAGGCCAGTCTGGGGCCAACGTCCTGACTTTC; CDR3 protein: CASSITGQSGANVLTF
V gene: TRBV5-1; J gene: TRBJ1-4; clone size: .; D gene: TRBD1; CDR3 DNA: TGCGCCAGCAGCCGACTTAGACAGGGGGGGGAAAAACTGTTTTTT; CDR3 protein: CASSRLRQGGEKLFF
V gene: TRBV23-1; J gene: TRBJ1-2; clone size: few; D gene: .; CDR3 DNA: TGCGCCAGCAGCCAAGATATCCCAGGGCTCTATGGCTACACCTTC; CDR3 protein: CASSQDIPGLYGYTF
V gene: TRBV19; J gene: TRBJ2-2; clone size: .; D gene: TRBD2; CDR3 DNA: TGTGCCAGTAGGACCTCAATGGGAGGGCCTCAGGGGGAGCTGTTTTTT; CDR3 protein: CASRTSMGGPQGELFF
V gene: TRBV7-2; J gene: TRBJ2-5; clone size: many; D gene: .; CDR3 DNA: TGTGCCAGCAGCTTAGCACGAAGGGAGACCCAGTACTTC; CDR3 protein: CASSLARRETQYF
V gene: TRBV10-2; J gene: TRBJ2-6; clone size: .; D gene: .; CDR3 DNA: TGCGCCAGCAGTTACGTAGCCACTGGGGCCAACGTCCTGACTTTC; CDR3 protein: CASSYVATGANVLTF
V gene: TRBV6-8; J gene: TRBJ2-3; clone size: .; D gene: TRBD1; CDR3 DNA: TGTGCCAGCAGTTACTCTCGACAGGGGTCGGGGGATACGCAGTATTTT; CDR3 protein: CASSYSRQGSGDTQYF